A selection of T cell receptor beta chains follows, all from one sample in a study of T cells expressing NK-cell markers. TCRdb reprocessed the 5' RACE reads and keeps a single row for each CDR3 protein, giving no DNA. This repertoire comprises approximately 420,000 distinct CDR3 sequences; its ten largest clones make up roughly 10%. The sequenced sample consisted of blood T cells: a sorted CD56 or NKG2C T cell subset, CD4+ or CD8+ T cells, or bulk PBMC T cells (not recorded which). Receptors were obtained from a woman aged 50 to 60 in good health. The CDR3 runs from the conserved cysteine through the conserved F or W. The order of the fields is J gene, V gene, CDR3 protein.

>TRBJ1-4|TRBV9
CASSARDGLEARPNEKLFF
>TRBJ2-7|TRBV11-2
CASSLDLPGAEQYF
>TRBJ2-2|TRBV7-3
CASSLDSGVNTGELFF
>TRBJ1-2|TRBV6-5
CASSPIGGGNGYTF
>TRBJ2-1|TRBV27
CASRPSGRAGEQFF
>TRBJ2-5|TRBV2
CASDLAGGRETQYF
>TRBJ2-7|TRBV7-3
CASSIDSDAPAEQYF
>TRBJ2-5|TRBV19
CASATSSETQYF
>TRBJ2-3|TRBV29-1
CSVESPSGDTDTQYF
>TRBJ2-2|TRBV15
CATSRAVGAGELFF
>TRBJ1-4|TRBV28
CASSKLQAGAGEKLFF
>TRBJ2-1|TRBV5-1
CASSLARDNTWFF
>TRBJ1-2|TRBV29-1
CSVEVPPYGYTF
>TRBJ2-2|TRBV5-1
CASSLGPSGSLNTGELFF
>TRBJ2-3|TRBV29-1
CSANLDPTDTQYF
>TRBJ2-3|TRBV6-5
CATTPDSSTDTQYF
>TRBJ1-2|TRBV18
CASSPGARSGYTF
>TRBJ1-4|TRBV20-1
CSATRGQEPFF
>TRBJ2-7|TRBV20-1
CSAGPSYEQYF
>TRBJ2-3|TRBV12-3/TRBV12-4
CASSPWGQGGTDTQYF
>TRBJ2-1|TRBV10-3
CAISEPPDREFF
>TRBJ2-1|TRBV3-1
CASSQDLEGLQFF
>TRBJ2-4|TRBV18
CASSPLISGENIQYF
>TRBJ2-1|TRBV9
CASSPSGLAESGNEQFF
>TRBJ2-7|TRBV12-3/TRBV12-4
CASSLFIRGNEQYF
>TRBJ2-3|TRBV6-2/TRBV6-3
CASSYLVRTDTQYF
>TRBJ2-2|TRBV12-3/TRBV12-4
CAISGTSGRAHTGELFF
>TRBJ2-1|TRBV20-1
CSALRTSFYEQFF
>TRBJ2-5|TRBV29-1
CSATGQYQETQYF
>TRBJ1-1|TRBV6-1
CASRDINLNTEAFF
>TRBJ2-3|TRBV10-1
CASSPLMEGTQYF
>TRBJ2-3|TRBV5-1
CASSQLKLASASTDTQYF